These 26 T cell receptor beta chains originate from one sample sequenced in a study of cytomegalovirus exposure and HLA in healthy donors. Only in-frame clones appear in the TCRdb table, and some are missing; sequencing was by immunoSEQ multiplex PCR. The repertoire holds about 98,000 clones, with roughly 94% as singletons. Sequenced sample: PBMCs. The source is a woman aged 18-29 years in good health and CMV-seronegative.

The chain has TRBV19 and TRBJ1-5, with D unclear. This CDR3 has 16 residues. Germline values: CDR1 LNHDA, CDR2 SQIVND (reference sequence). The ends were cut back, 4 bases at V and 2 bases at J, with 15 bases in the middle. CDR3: CASSNPEGGRNQPQHF. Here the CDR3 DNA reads TGTGCCAGTAGTAACCCAGAGGGCGGCCGCAATCAGCCCCAGCATTTT.

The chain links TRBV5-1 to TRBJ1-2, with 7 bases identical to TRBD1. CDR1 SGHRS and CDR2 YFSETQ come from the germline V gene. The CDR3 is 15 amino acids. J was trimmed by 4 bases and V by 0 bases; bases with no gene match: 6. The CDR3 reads CASSLARGQIYGYTF. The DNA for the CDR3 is TGCGCCAGCAGCTTGGCCAGGGGACAGATCTATGGCTACACCTTC.

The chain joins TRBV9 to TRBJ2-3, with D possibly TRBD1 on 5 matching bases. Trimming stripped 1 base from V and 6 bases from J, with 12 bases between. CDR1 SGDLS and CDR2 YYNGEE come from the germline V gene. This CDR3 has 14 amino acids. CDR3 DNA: TGTGCCAGCAGCGTATTGGGTCCAGGGGATACGCAGTATTTT. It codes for CASSVLGPGDTQYF.

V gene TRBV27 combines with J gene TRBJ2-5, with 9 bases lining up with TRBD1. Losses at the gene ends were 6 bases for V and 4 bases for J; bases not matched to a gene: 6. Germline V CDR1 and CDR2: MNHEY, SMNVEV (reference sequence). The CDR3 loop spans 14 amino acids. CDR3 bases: TGTGCCAGCAGCCTGGACAGGGGAGGAGAGACCCAGTACTTC. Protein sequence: CASSLDRGGETQYF.

The CDR3 DNA reads as TGTGCCAGCAGCCTCACAGTGGACAGGAATCAGCCCCAGCATTTT. Translated, it gives CASSLTVDRNQPQHF. The gene calls are TRBV5-8 and TRBJ1-5, with 7 bases aligning to TRBD1. There are 15 residues in the CDR3. After removal of 4 bases from V and 4 bases from J, the junction contained 8 bases not matched to a gene. In germline, CDR1 is SGHTS, CDR2 YDEGEE. Based on the CDR3 plus reference TRBV5-8 and TRBJ1-5, the full variable domain is EAGVTQSPTHLIKTRGQQATLRCSPISGHTSVYWYQQALGLGLQFLLWYDEGEERNRGNFPPRFSGRQFPNYSSELNVNALELEDSALYLCASSLTVDRNQPQHFGDGTRLSIL.

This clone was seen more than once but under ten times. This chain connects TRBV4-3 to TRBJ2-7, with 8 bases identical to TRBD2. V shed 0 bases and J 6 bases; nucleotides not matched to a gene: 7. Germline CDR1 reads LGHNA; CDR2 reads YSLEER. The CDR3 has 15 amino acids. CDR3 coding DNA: TGCGCCAGCAGCCAAGAGACGGGGGGGCCAGGCGAGCAGTACTTC. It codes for CASSQETGGPGEQYF.

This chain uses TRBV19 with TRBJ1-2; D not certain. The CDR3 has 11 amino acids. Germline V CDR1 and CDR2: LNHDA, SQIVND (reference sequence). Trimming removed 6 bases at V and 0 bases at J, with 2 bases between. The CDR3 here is CASSTNYGYTF. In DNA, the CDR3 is TGTGCCAGTAGCACTAACTATGGCTACACCTTC. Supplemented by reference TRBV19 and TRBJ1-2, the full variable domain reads DGGITQSPKYLFRKEGQNVTLSCEQNLNHDAMYWYRQDPGQGLRLIYYSQIVNDFQKGDIAEGYSVSREKKESFPLTVTSAQKNPTAFYLCASSTNYGYTFGSGTRLTVV.

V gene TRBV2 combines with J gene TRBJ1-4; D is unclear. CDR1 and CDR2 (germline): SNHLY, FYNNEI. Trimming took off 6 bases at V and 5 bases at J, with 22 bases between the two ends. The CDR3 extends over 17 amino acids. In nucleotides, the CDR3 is TGTGCCAGCAGAGTGAGTTTTGCCCGCGAGGTAAATGAAAAACTGTTTTTT. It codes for CASRVSFAREVNEKLFF. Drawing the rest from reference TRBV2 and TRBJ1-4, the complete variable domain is EPEVTQTPSHQVTQMGQEVILRCVPISNHLYFYWYRQILGQKVEFLVSFYNNEISEKSEIFDDQFSVERPDGSNFTLKIRSTKLEDSAMYFCASRVSFAREVNEKLFFGSGTQLSVL.

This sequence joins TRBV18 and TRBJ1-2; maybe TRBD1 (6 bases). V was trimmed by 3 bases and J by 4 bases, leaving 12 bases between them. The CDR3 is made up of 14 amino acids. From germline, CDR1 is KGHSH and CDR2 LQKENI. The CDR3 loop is CASSPGHGSYGYTF. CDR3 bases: TGTGCCAGCTCACCGGGACACGGCTCCTATGGCTACACCTTC.

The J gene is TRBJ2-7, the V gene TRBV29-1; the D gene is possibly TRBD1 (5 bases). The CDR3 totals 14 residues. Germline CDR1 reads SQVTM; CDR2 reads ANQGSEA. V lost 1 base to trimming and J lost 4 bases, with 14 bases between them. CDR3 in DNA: TGCAGCGTTGAAGGGCCCCCAGGGAAGTACGAGCAGTACTTC. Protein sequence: CSVEGPPGKYEQYF.

CDR3 DNA sequence: TGTGCCACCAGCACCGCGGAGGGTAGCGGCTACACCTTC. It is translated as CATSTAEGSGYTF. This chain joins TRBV15 and TRBJ1-2; D call uncertain. CDR1 and CDR2 from the germline V gene are LNHNV and YYDKDF (reference sequence). The V and J ends lost 4 bases and 8 bases respectively, with 14 bases between them. The CDR3 contains 13 residues.

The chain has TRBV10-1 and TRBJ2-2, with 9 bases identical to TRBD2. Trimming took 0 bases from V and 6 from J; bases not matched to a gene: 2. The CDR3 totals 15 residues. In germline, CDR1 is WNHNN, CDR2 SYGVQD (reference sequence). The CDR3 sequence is CASSESGTSPGELFF. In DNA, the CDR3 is TGCGCCAGCAGTGAGTCTGGGACTAGCCCCGGGGAGCTGTTTTTT.

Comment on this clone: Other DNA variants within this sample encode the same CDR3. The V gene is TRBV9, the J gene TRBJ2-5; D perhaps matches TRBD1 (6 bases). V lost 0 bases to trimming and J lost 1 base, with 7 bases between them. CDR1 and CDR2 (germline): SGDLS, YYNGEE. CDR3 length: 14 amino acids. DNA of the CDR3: TGTGCCAGCAGCGTAGGAGGGGGCCAAGAGACCCAGTACTTC. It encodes CASSVGGGQETQYF.

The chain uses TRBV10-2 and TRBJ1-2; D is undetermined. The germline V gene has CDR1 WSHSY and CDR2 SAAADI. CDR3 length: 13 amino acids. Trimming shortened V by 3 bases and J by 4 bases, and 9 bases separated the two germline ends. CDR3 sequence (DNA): TGCGCCAGCAGTGAAACTAACGGCTATGGCTACACCTTC. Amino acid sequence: CASSETNGYGYTF.

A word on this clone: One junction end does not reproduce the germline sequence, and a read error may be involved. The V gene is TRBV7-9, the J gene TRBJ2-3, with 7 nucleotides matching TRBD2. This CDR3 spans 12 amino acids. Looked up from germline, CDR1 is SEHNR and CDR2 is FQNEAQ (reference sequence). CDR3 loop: CASSAGASGTLF. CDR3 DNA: TGTGCCAGCAGCGCAGGCGCCAGCGGGACCCTTTTT.

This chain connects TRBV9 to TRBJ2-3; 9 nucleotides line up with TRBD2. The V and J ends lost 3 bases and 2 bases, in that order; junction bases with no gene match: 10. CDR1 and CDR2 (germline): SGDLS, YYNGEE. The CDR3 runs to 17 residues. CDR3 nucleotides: TGTGCCAGCAGCGGAGGGCGCCTAGCGGGATCCACAGATACGCAGTATTTT. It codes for CASSGGRLAGSTDTQYF.

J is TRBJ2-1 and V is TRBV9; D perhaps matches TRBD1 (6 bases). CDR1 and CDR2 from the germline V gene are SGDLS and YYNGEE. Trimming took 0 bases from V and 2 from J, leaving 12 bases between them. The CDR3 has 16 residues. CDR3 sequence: CASSVEQGDTYNEQFF. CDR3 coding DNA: TGTGCCAGCAGCGTAGAACAGGGAGATACCTACAATGAGCAGTTCTTC.

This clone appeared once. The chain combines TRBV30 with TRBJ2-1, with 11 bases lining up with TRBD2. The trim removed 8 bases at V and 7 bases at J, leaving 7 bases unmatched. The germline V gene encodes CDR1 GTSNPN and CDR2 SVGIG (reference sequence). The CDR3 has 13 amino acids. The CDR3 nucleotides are TGTGCCAAGTCGACTAGCGGGGAGAATGAGCAGTTCTTC. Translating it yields CAKSTSGENEQFF.

For the CDR3, the DNA is TGTGCCAGCACCGGGACTAGCGGACCCTACGAGCAGTACTTC. It is translated as CASTGTSGPYEQYF. The gene calls are TRBV7-2 and TRBJ2-7; 11 bases are a match to TRBD2. Germline CDR1 is SGHTA and CDR2 is FQGNSA. The junction had 4 bases not matched to a gene; V was cut back by 7 bases and J by 2 bases. The CDR3 runs 14 residues. Full variable domain (missing parts from reference TRBV7-2 and TRBJ2-7): GAGVSQSPSNKVTEKGKDVELRCDPISGHTALYWYRQSLGQGLEFLIYFQGNSAPDKSGLPSDRFSAERTGGSVSTLTIQRTQQEDSAVYLCASTGTSGPYEQYFGPGTRLTVT.

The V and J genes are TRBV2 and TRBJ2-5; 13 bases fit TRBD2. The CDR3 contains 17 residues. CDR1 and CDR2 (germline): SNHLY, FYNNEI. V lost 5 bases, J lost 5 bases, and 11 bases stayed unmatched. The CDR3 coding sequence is TGTGCCAGCAGTCAAAAACGGACTAGCGGGAGTGGGGAGACCCAGTACTTC. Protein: CASSQKRTSGSGETQYF.

CDR3 nucleotide sequence: TGTGCCAGCAGCTTAGAGGTGACCCTAGACAATGAGCAGTTCTTC. Protein product: CASSLEVTLDNEQFF. The chain uses TRBV11-2 and TRBJ2-1; D is unresolved. V lost 0 bases and J 5 bases, leaving 11 bases between the germline ends. In germline, CDR1 is SGHAT, CDR2 FQNNGV. The CDR3 is 15 amino acids.

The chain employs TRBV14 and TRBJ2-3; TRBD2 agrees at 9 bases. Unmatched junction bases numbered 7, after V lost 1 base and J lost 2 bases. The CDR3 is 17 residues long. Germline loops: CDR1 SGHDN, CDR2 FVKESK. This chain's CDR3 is CASSQVGLAGYTDTQYF. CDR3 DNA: TGTGCCAGCAGCCAAGTAGGGCTAGCGGGGTACACAGATACGCAGTATTTT. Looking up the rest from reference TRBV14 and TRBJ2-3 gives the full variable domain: EAGVTQFPSHSVIEKGQTVTLRCDPISGHDNLYWYRRVMGKEIKFLLHFVKESKQDESGMPNNRFLAERTGGTYSTLKVQPAELEDSGVYFCASSQVGLAGYTDTQYFGPGTRLTVL.

The DNA of the CDR3 is TGCGCCAGCAGCCTTCGTGGACTGTCACAAGAGACCCAGTACTTC. Its protein product is CASSLRGLSQETQYF. The chain combines TRBV4-1 with TRBJ2-5, with D tentatively TRBD2 (5 bases). Trimming pared 4 bases from V and 2 bases from J, leaving 14 bases between. Per germline, CDR1 MGHRA and CDR2 YSYEKL. The CDR3 covers 15 residues.

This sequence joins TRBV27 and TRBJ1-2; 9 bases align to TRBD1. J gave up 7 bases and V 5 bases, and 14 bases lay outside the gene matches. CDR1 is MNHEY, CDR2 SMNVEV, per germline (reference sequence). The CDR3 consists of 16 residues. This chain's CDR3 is CASSDRDRVLFGGYTF. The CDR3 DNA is TGTGCCAGCAGTGACCGGGACAGGGTCCTCTTCGGTGGCTACACCTTC.

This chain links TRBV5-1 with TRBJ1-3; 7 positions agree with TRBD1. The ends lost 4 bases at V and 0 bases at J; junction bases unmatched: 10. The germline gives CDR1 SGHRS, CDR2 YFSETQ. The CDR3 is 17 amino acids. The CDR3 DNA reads TGCGCCAGCAGCATGACAGGGACATTCAGCTCTGGAAACACCATATATTTT. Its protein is CASSMTGTFSSGNTIYF.

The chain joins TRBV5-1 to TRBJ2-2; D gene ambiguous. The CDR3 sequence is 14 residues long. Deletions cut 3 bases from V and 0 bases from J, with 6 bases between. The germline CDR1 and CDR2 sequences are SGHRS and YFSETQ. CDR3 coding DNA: TGCGCCAGCAGCTCCCCGGCGAACACCGGGGAGCTGTTTTTT. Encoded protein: CASSSPANTGELFF.